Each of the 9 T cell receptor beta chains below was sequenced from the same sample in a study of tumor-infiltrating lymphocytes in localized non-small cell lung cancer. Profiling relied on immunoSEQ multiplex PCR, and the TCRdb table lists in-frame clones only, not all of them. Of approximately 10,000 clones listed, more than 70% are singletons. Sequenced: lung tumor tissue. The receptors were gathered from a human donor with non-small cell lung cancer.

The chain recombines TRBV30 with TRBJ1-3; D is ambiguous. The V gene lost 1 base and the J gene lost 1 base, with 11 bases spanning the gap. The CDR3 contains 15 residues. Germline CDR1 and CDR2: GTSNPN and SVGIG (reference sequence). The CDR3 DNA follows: TGTGCCTGGAGTGAAGTCTTAGGGTCTGGAAACACCATATATTTT. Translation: CAWSEVLGSGNTIYF.

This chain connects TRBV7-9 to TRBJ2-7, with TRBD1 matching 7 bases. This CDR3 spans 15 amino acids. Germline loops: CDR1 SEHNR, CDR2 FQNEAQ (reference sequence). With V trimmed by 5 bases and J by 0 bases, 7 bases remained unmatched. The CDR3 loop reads CASSPPQGTSYEQYF. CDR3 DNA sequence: TGTGCCAGCAGCCCCCCACAGGGGACCTCCTACGAGCAGTACTTC.

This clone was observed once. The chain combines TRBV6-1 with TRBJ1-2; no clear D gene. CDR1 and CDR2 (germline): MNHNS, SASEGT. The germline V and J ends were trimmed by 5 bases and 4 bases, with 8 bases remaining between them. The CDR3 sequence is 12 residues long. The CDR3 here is CASSSQSYGYTF. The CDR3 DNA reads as TGTGCCAGCAGTAGTCAGTCCTATGGCTACACCTTC.

CDR3 bases: TGTGCTAGTGGTTTGGGGCAGGGTGGGTACACCGGGGAGCTGTTTTTT. The encoded protein is CASGLGQGGYTGELFF. This chain links TRBV12-5 with TRBJ2-2; D is perhaps TRBD1 (5 bases). CDR3 length: 16 residues. From germline, CDR1 is LGHNT and CDR2 FRNRAP. The V and J ends lost 1 base and 3 bases respectively, with 12 bases between them.

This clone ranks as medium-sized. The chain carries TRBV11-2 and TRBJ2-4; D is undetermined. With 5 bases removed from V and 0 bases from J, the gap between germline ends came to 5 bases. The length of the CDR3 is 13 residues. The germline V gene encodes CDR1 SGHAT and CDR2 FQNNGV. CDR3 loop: CASSIRAKNIQYF. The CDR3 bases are TGTGCCAGCAGCATTCGAGCCAAAAACATTCAGTACTTC.

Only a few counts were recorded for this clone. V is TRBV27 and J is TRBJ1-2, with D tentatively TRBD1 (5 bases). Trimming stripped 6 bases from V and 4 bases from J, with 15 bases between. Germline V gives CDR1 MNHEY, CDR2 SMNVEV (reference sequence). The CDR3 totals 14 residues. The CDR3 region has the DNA TGTGCCAGCAGCCCCCAGGGAGGATTCTATGGCTACACCTTC. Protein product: CASSPQGGFYGYTF.

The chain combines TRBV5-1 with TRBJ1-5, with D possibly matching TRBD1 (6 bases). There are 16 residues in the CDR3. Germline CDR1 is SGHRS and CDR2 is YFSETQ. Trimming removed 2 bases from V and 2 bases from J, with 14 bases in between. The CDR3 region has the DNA TGCGCCAGCAGCTTACTTCCGACAGGAGGCAATCAGCCCCAGCATTTT. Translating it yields CASSLLPTGGNQPQHF.

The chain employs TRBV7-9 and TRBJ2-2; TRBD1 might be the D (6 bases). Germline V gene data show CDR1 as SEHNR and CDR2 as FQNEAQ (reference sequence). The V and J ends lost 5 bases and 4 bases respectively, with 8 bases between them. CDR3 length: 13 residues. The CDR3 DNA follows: TGTGCCAGCAGCCCACAGGGCACCGGGGAGCTGTTTTTT. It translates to CASSPQGTGELFF.

This CDR3 is CAGGSGRTLAKNIQYF. The CDR3 DNA follows: TGTGCCGGGGGGTCGGGGCGCACCCTAGCCAAAAACATTCAGTACTTC. This chain joins TRBV30 and TRBJ2-4, with D maybe TRBD2 (6 bases). This CDR3 comprises 16 residues. CDR1 is GTSNPN and CDR2 is SVGIG in the germline V gene (reference sequence). Between the trimmed V and J ends, which lost 8 bases and 0 bases, there was a span of 20 bases.